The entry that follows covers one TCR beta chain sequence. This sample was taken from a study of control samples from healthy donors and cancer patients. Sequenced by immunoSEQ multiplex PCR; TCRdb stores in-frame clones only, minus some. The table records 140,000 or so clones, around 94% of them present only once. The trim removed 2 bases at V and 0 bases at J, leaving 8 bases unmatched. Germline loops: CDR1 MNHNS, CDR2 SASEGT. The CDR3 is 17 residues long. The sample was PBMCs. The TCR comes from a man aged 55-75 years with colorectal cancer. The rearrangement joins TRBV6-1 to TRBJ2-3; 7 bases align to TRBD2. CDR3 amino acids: CASSEQGPGGSTDTQYF. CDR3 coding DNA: TGTGCCAGCAGTGAACAAGGTCCCGGGGGGAGCACAGATACGCAGTATTTT.